This paragraph covers one TCR beta chain sequence. The antigen is unknown. This entry comes from a study of beta chain features in type 1 diabetes. Study-wide background: Patients were similar to healthy donors in age and gender (as well as in cell yields). Sorted cells from all samples, numbering roughly 100 million, were examined.

Reverse transcribing all isolated RNA meant expressed TCRB transcripts were sequenced. Clones were read by immunoSEQ multiplex PCR, and TCRdb kept only the in-frame ones, dropping some. The sample lists about 340,000 clones, approximately 13% occurring once. The authors obtained over 95% purity in all sorted populations. V lost 0 bases, J lost 4 bases, and 12 bases lay in between. Germline V gene sequence: CDR1 SGHRS, CDR2 YFSETQ. The CDR3 sequence is 15 residues long. The study's findings and limits: A moderate, significant TCRB CDR3 shortening appeared in type 1 diabetes across four CD4+ subsets. Cells with high TCR expression could be over-represented when cDNA is sequenced.

The sample taken for sequencing was naive CD4+ T cells from blood. This TCR was recovered from a woman aged 18-35 years with type 1 diabetes. The chain joins TRBV5-1 to TRBJ2-3; possible D gene TRBD1, 5 bases. In DNA, the CDR3 is TGCGCCAGCAGCTTGGACCAGGGATTCGCAGATACGCAGTATTTT. Its protein product is CASSLDQGFADTQYF.